This TCR beta chain was recorded in a study of vaccination effects on CD4 cells after COVID-19. This clone has just one count. The antigen remains undetermined. This CDR3 spans 13 amino acids. Unmatched junction bases numbered 3, after V lost 5 bases and J lost 9 bases. Germline loops: CDR1 MNHEY, CDR2 SMNVEV (reference sequence). The assay was immunoSEQ multiplex PCR, and TCRdb's table has in-frame clones only and misses some. The top ten hold less than 9% of the sample, which has roughly 25,000 clones, 70% to 75% seen once. Before sequencing, viral peptide pools were used by the ViraFEST assay to expand antigen-specific CD4+ T cells. Subsequent to a culture period of nine to ten days, CD4+ T cells were isolated. Two doses of BNT162b2 or mRNA-1273 vaccine were administered to participants.

Sequenced material: CD4+ T cells from PBMCs cultured with SARS-CoV-2 spike peptides, taken after COVID-19 vaccination. The source is a human donor who received a COVID-19 vaccine. J is TRBJ2-1 and V is TRBV27; 11 positions agree with TRBD1. For the CDR3, the DNA is TGTGCCAGCAGTGGGGGGACAGGGGGTGAGCAGTTCTTC. Its translation is CASSGGTGGEQFF.